This T cell receptor (beta chain) was identified during a study of blood T cell repertoires in COVID-19 (TCRdb year 2020). Study-level background: Collaborator samples came from the United States, Italy and Spain and covered acute and convalescent phases of COVID-19. The material from the prospective study consisted of cDNA or gDNA derived from T cells, B-cell-depleted T cells, or PBMCs. Nearly every sample came with metadata listing a de-identified subject ID, COVID-19 status, age in years and sex. The repertoires were released in a freely available public database intended as a resource for research on the immune response to SARS-CoV-2. Samples came from the ongoing ImmuneRACE study (first 160 participants) plus 1,254 subjects from 6 global collaborators. HLA class I and class II types, where available, came from metadata supplied by the sample provider rather than from assay-based typing. Deeply sampled blood TCRbeta repertoires from subjects exposed to, actively infected with, or recovered from COVID-19 were included in the dataset.

Participants in the prospective study were aged about 18 to 95 years, lived in about two dozen United States geographic areas, and enrolled through a virtual design. In the prospective study, cohorts were assigned on the basis of participant-reported clinical history obtained from a screening survey and a study questionnaire. Recovered participants in ImmuneRACE Cohort 3 were defined as having two consecutive negative NP/OP PCR tests, clearance from a healthcare professional, or resolution of symptoms. Mobile phlebotomists in the prospective study collected whole blood, serum and a nasopharyngeal or oropharyngeal swab from every participant. Over a roughly 2-month period, participants in the prospective study had the option of providing additional blood draws and questionnaires. Blood samples from the prospective study were shipped frozen or at room temperature prior to DNA extraction. A remark on this clone: There is no known antigen for this receptor. Base quality data are lacking; no much larger clone is found one base away.

The immunoSEQ Assay, a bias-controlled multiplex PCR, was used to amplify TCRbeta CDR3 regions from genomic DNA. The authors' pipeline ran thus. The number of nucleated cells in each sample was estimated from the amplification of reference gene primers within the assay. To quantify the absolute abundance of each unique TCRbeta CDR3 rearrangement, sequence reads were collapsed and filtered. For each sample, productive Simpson clonality was calculated by taking the square root of Simpson's diversity index across productive rearrangements. TCRdb holds this immuneACCESS table with in-frame rearrangements only. Some clones are missing; in checked studies, unresolved V genes explain under half, and the rest has no known cause. Clone size and the V and J calls come from that table; the DNA yielded D and trimming. The sample table lists around 62,000 clones, around 90% of them with a count of one. Together, the top ten hold roughly a tenth of the sample.

On the study overall, not on this receptor specifically: Clinical and demographic metadata were provided uncurated, with the amount varying by source and participant.

The sequence was collected from a woman aged 40 to 50 who had recovered from COVID-19. The sequenced sample was PBMCs or T cells enriched from blood (not recorded which).

The sequenced DNA is TGTGCCAGCAGTGAATCGCAGGGGGCTTTGGACACTGAAGCTTTCTTT. Its product reads: CASSESQGALDTEAFF. The V gene is TRBV2 and the J gene is TRBJ1-1; TRBD1 lines up with 8 middle nucleotides. The junction shows trimming of 2 bases on V and 3 bases on J, and the gene matches do not reach 8 bases of it. The CDR3 has 16 amino acids, counting the end cysteine and phenylalanine. Only the CDR3 region is kept as DNA, spanning 48 bases read in frame from base 1. Looking up the germline V gene yields CDR1 SNHLY and CDR2 FYNNEI.